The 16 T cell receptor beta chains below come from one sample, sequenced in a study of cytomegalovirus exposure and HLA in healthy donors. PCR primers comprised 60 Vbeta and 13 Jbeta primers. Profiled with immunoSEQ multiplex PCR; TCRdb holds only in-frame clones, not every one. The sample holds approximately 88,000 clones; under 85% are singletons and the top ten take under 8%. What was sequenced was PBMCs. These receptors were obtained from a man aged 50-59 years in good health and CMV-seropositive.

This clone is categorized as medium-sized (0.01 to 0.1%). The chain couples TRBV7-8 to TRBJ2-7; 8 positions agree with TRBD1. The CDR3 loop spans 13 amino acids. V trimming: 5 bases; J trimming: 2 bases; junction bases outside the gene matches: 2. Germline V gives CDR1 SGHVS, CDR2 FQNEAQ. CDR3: CASSPQGAYEQYF. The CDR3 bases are TGTGCCAGCAGCCCACAGGGGGCCTACGAGCAGTACTTC. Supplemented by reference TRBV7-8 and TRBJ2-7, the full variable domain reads GAGVSQSPRYKVAKRGQDVALRCDPISGHVSLFWYQQALGQGPEFLTYFQNEAQLDKSGLPSDRFFAERPEGSVSTLKIQRTQQEDSAVYLCASSPQGAYEQYFGPGTRLTVT.

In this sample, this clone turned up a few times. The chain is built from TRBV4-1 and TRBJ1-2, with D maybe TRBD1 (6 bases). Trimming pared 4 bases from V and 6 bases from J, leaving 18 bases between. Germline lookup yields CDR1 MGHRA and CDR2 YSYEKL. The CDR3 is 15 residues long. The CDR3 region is CASSRESSGVDGYTF. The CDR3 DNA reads TGCGCCAGCAGCCGGGAGTCGTCAGGGGTAGATGGCTACACCTTC.

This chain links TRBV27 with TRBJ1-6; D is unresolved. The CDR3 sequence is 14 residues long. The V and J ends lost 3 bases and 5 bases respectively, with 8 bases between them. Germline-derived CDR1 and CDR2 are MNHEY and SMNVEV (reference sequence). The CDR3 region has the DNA TGTGCCAGCAGTTTTTGGACTGATAATTCACCCCTCCACTTT. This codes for CASSFWTDNSPLHF.

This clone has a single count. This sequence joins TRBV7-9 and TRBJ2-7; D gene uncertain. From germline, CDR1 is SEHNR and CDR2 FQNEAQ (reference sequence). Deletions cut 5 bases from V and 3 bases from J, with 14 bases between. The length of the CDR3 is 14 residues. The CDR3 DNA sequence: TGTGCCAGCAGCCCCCCGGCTTCAGGCTACGAGCAGTACTTC. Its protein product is CASSPPASGYEQYF.

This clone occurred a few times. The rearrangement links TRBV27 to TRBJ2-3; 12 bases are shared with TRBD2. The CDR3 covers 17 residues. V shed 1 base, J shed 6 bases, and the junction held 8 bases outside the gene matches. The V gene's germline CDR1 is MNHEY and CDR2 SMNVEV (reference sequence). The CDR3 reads CASSLYATSGGNDTQYF. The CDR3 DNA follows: TGTGCCAGCAGTTTATACGCGACTAGCGGGGGTAACGATACGCAGTATTTT.

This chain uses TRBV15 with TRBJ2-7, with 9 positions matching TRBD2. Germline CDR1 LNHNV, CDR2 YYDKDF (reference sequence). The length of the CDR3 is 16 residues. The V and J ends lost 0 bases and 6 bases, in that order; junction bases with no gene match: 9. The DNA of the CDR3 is TGTGCCACCAGCAGAGATCTGGCGGGGGGGCGCGTCGAGCAGTACTTC. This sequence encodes CATSRDLAGGRVEQYF.

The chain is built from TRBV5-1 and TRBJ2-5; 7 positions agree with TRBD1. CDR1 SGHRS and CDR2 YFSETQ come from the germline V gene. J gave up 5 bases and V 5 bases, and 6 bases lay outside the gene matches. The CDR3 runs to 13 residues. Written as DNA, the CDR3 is TGCGCCAGCAGTACAGGGGTTAGGGAGACCCAGTACTTC. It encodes CASSTGVRETQYF.

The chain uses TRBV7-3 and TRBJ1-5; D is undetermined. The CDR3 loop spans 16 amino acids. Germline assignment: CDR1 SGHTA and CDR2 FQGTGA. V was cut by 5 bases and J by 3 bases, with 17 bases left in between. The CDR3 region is CASSLWSRGNNQPQHF. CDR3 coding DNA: TGTGCCAGCAGCCTATGGAGCCGGGGTAACAATCAGCCCCAGCATTTT.

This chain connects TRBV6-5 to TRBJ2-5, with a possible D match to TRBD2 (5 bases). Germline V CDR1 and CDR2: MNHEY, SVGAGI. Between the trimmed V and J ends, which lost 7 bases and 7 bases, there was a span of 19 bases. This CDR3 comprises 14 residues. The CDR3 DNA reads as TGTGCCAGCAACCCCCCTGGTGCCGCGGGGACCCAGTACTTC. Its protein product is CASNPPGAAGTQYF.

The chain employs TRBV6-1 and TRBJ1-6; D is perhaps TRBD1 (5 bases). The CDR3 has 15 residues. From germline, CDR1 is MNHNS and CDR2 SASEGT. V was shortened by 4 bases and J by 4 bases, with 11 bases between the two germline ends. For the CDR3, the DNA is TGTGCCAGCAGTGTACAGGACCGTTATAATTCACCCCTCCACTTT. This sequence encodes CASSVQDRYNSPLHF.

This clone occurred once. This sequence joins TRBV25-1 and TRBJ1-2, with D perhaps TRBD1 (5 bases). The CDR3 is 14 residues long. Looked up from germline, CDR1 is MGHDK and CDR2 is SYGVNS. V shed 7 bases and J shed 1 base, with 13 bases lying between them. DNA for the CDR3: TGTGCCAGCACACAGGAGGGGTATAACTATGGCTACACCTTC. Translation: CASTQEGYNYGYTF.

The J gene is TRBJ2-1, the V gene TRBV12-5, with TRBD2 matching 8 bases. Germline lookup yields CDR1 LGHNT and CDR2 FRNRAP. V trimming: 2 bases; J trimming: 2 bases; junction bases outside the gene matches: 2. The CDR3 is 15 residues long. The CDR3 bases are TGTGCTAGTGGTTTGAGCGGGGGCGCCTACAATGAGCAGTTCTTC. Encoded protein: CASGLSGGAYNEQFF.

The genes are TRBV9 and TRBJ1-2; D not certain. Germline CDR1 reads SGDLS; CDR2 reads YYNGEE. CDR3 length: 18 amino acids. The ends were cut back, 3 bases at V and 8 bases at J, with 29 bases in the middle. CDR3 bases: TGTGCCAGCAGCGCAAACCGGGAGTTAAAGTTCCTAGGTCGCGGCTACACCTTC. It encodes CASSANRELKFLGRGYTF.

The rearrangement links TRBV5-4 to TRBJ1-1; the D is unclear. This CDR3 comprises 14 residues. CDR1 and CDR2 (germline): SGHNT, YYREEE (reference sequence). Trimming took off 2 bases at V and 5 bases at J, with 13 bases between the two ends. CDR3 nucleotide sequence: TGTGCCAGCAGCTTCTTGTCGGGAGGGACTGAAGCTTTCTTT. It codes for CASSFLSGGTEAFF.

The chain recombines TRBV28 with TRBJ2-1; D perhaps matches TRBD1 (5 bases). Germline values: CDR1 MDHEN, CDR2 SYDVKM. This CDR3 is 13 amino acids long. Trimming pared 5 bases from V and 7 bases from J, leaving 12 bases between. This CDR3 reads CASSATGENEQFF. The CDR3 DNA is TGTGCCAGCAGTGCCACAGGAGAGAATGAGCAGTTCTTC.

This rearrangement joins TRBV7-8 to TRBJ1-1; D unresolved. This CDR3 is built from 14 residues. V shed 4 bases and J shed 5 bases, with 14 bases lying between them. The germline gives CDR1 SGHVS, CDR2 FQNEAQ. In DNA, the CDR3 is TGTGCCAGCAGCTCGACGGGGAGAGGGACTGAAGCTTTCTTT. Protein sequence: CASSSTGRGTEAFF. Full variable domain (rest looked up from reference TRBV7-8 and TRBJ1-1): GAGVSQSPRYKVAKRGQDVALRCDPISGHVSLFWYQQALGQGPEFLTYFQNEAQLDKSGLPSDRFFAERPEGSVSTLKIQRTQQEDSAVYLCASSSTGRGTEAFFGQGTRLTVV.